The subject of this entry is one T cell receptor (beta chain). This clonotype showed up just a few times. Its antigen has not been determined. Base qualities are not at hand, and no much larger clone is one base apart. This sample is part of a study of CD8 T cells in Susac syndrome (dated by TCRdb to between 2017 and 2020). Study-wide context: The study used repertoire sequencing to test whether antigen drove CD8+ T cell activation and differentiation in Susac syndrome. The study compared CD8+ T cell repertoire clonality among over ten healthy donors, about 14 Susac syndrome patients and about 16 multiple sclerosis patients. Summary of the overall study and its limitations: The number of individuals in the TCR sequencing and HLA analysis was recognized as being relatively small.

High-throughput TCR beta sequencing profiled peripheral blood CD8+ and CD4+ T cells from healthy donors, Susac syndrome patients and multiple sclerosis patients. Treatment-naive patients with stable or active relapsing-remitting disease fulfilling revised McDonald criteria were used as multiple sclerosis controls. Bulk CD8+ and CD4+ T cells were purified magnetically by negative isolation, whereas CD8+ TEMRA cells were enriched by FACS. Blood was drawn into EDTA tubes, processed within 24 hours, and PBMCs were isolated by density gradient centrifugation. PBMCs intended for TCR sequencing were cryopreserved in liquid nitrogen and thawed later in a water bath at 37 degrees C. A purity of at least 90% was achieved for sorted or isolated CD4+, CD8+ and CD8+ TEMRA cells. RNA was extracted using the RNeasy kit, and about 0.5 to 1 ug of the RNA was reverse transcribed with random hexamers. TCR beta CDR3 regions were amplified with the immunoSEQ multiplex PCR assay covering 54 Vbeta and 13 Jbeta segments. PCR amplification bias was corrected using a synthetic template baseline for primer optimization and computational correction. Per the source publication's procedure: Only productive sequences were kept, with reads annotated to V, D and J genes according to IMGT and analyzed in immunoSEQ Analyzer. To calculate clonality, Shannon entropy was normalized by log2 of the number of productive unique sequences and then subtracted from one. For each patient and control, public and private clones were evaluated among the 100 most prevalent clones. Susac-specific clones were defined as absent from healthy and MS cohorts, about 1,100 published viral clones and other ImmuneACCESS disease sequences. TCRdb cleaned the public reads at Q25 with fastp, built clones with MiXCR and kept in-frame beta chains. Duplicate CDR3 protein sequences are folded into a single record with the most common DNA and genes. The V and J calls come from TCRdb's annotation, not from the publication. In all, the sample holds some 300,000 distinct CDR3 sequences, and 85% of those were seen once. Of the sample, approximately 0.2% falls within the top ten clones.

CDR1 and CDR2, looked up from the germline V gene, are SGDLS and YYNGEE. The CDR3, cysteine through phenylalanine, is 16 amino acids long. Solely the CDR3 DNA is kept, with 48 bases framed from the first base. V is reduced by 4 bases and J by 5 bases, leaving a spacing of 22 bases between them. Recombination connected TRBV9 to TRBJ2-7; the D call is tentative, TRBD1 or TRBD2, as each matches 5 bases. The sample comprised CD8+ T cells from PBMCs. This receptor was obtained from a human donor with multiple sclerosis. CDR3 protein: CASSQWPLMGPDEQYF. The bases read TGTGCCAGCAGCCAGTGGCCCTTGATGGGACCCGACGAGCAGTACTTC.